This T cell receptor beta chain was obtained from a study of cytomegalovirus exposure and HLA in healthy donors. The study, taken as a whole, reports: The listing of 150 to 200 TCR beta chains classed them as cytomegalovirus-associated.

As regards this clone: The antigen remains undetermined.

From germline, CDR1 is SQVTM and CDR2 ANQGSEA. V was pared by 7 bases and J by 6 bases, with 11 bases of the junction left unmatched. The CDR3 extends over 14 amino acids. PCR involved 60 Vbeta and 13 Jbeta primers. Here immunoSEQ multiplex PCR was the method, and the copy in TCRdb shows in-frame clones only, minus some. The data contain about 200,000 clones, approximately 85% of them singletons. V and J are TRBV29-1 and TRBJ2-3, with 9 bases matching TRBD1. The TCR originated in a woman aged 40 to 49 in good health and CMV-seronegative. The sample taken for sequencing was PBMCs. The CDR3 DNA reads as TGCAGCGCCACAACCGGGACAGGGTCCGATACGCAGTATTTT. Amino acids: CSATTGTGSDTQYF.